These 17 T cell receptor beta chains came from one sample sequenced in a study of vaccination and CD4 T cells after COVID-19. With the Oncomine TCR Beta short-read assay, DNA from cultured CD4+ T cells was sequenced. TCRdb reanalysed the PCR reads using MiXCR and keeps one entry per CDR3 protein. The data show roughly 16,000 distinct CDR3 sequences, 65% to 80% seen once. Treatment denoted: approximately 11-day PBMC culture with coronavirus spike peptide pools or control peptides (ViraFEST assay). These receptors' targets are unknown. The sequencing sample was made of CD4+ T cells from blood, cultured in vitro. These receptors were obtained from a human donor who had recovered from COVID-19.

This sequence joins TRBV2 and TRBJ2-3, with D perhaps TRBD2 (6 bases). The CDR3 extends over 14 amino acids. V was trimmed by 6 bases and J by 3 bases, leaving 13 bases between them. Germline V gene data show CDR1 as SNHLY and CDR2 as FYNNEI. The chain's CDR3 is CASRSALATDTQYF. The CDR3 coding sequence is TGTGCCAGCAGGAGTGCCCTAGCGACAGATACGCAGTATTTT.

The chain joins TRBV7-2 to TRBJ2-6; the D is unclear. Germline V gene lookup returns CDR1 SGHTA and CDR2 FQGNSA. The CDR3 spans 17 residues. The V end was cut by 5 bases, the J end by 4 bases, with 18 bases between. The CDR3 here is CASSHDRGGSGANVLTF. CDR3 in DNA: TGTGCCAGCAGCCACGACCGAGGTGGGTCCGGGGCCAACGTCCTGACTTTC.

The genes are TRBV15 and TRBJ2-1; 10 bases are shared with TRBD1. Germline assignment: CDR1 LNHNV and CDR2 YYDKDF (reference sequence). V was clipped by 4 bases and J by 4 bases; unmatched bases: 1. This CDR3 is built from 14 residues. CDR3 sequence (DNA): TGTGCCACCAGCAAGGGACAGGGGTACAATGAGCAGTTCTTC. Its protein is CATSKGQGYNEQFF.

The chain combines TRBV7-8 with TRBJ1-6; unclear D gene. Germline V lookup: CDR1 SGHVS, CDR2 FQNEAQ. V lost 2 bases to trimming and J lost 7 bases, with 15 bases between them. The CDR3 is made up of 16 amino acids. The DNA of the CDR3 is TGTGCCAGCAGCTTAACTTTGTCCATGGTAAATTCACCCCTCCACTTT. Residues: CASSLTLSMVNSPLHF.

V gene TRBV6-1 combines with J gene TRBJ1-6; D ambiguous. The germline V and J ends were trimmed by 1 base and 1 base, with 5 bases remaining between them. The CDR3 sequence is 15 residues long. Per germline, CDR1 MNHNS and CDR2 SASEGT. The CDR3 DNA sequence: TGTGCCAGCAGTGAAGGGGTTTCCTATAATTCACCCCTCCACTTT. The encoded protein is CASSEGVSYNSPLHF.

This clonotype was picked up a small number of times. CDR3 loop: CASSIIVGGEAFF. CDR3 in DNA: TGTGCCAGCAGTATCATTGTGGGTGGTGAAGCTTTCTTT. This chain connects TRBV2 to TRBJ1-1; no clear D gene. This CDR3 comprises 13 residues. V lost 5 bases and J lost 7, with 14 bases in between. Per germline, CDR1 SNHLY and CDR2 FYNNEI.

The rearrangement links TRBV23-1 to TRBJ2-5; 7 nucleotides agree with TRBD1. TRBV23-1 is designated an ORF whose function remains uncertain. This CDR3 has 16 amino acids. Unmatched junction bases numbered 11, after V lost 4 bases and J lost 3 bases. The CDR3 nucleotides read TGCGCCAGCAGTCTAAACACAGGGGAATTCAAAGAGACCCAGTACTTC. Residues: CASSLNTGEFKETQYF.

The chain combines TRBV19 with TRBJ1-6; unclear D gene. Germline V CDR1 and CDR2: LNHDA, SQIVND (reference sequence). Trimming left V 4 bases short and J 10 bases short, with 17 bases between. The CDR3 consists of 15 residues. The CDR3 loop reads CASSTQGRGGSPLHF. The CDR3 DNA is TGTGCCAGTAGTACACAAGGGCGGGGTGGCTCACCCCTCCACTTT.

This clonotype occurred a few times. The rearrangement links TRBV6-1 to TRBJ1-2, with a possible D match to TRBD1 (5 bases). V was shortened by 6 bases and J by 7 bases, with 15 bases between the two germline ends. The length of the CDR3 is 13 residues. Germline assignment: CDR1 MNHNS and CDR2 SASEGT. In DNA, the CDR3 is TGTGCCAGCAGCGCGTCAGGGAGGGGTGGCTACACCTTC. Translation gives CASSASGRGGYTF.

The chain combines TRBV2 with TRBJ1-2, with 7 nucleotides matching TRBD1. The germline V gene encodes CDR1 SNHLY and CDR2 FYNNEI. V shed 6 bases, J shed 8 bases, and the junction held 6 bases outside the gene matches. This CDR3 has 12 amino acids. The CDR3 region has the DNA TGTGCCAGCAGGAGACAGGGTCAAGGCTACACCTTC. Its protein is CASRRQGQGYTF.

This clonotype turned up a few times. A single base separates this from a much larger clone, so it may be a read error. The rearrangement uses TRBV2 and TRBJ1-2; 7 bases map to TRBD1. Germline trimming cut 0 bases from V and 7 bases from J; bases unmatched to any gene: 5. Germline V gene sequence: CDR1 SNHLY, CDR2 FYNNEI. This CDR3 spans 14 amino acids. CDR3 sequence (DNA): TGTGCCAGCAGTGAAGCGGGGACAGCGTGTGGCTACACCTTC. This gives the protein CASSEAGTACGYTF.

The V call is TRBV20-1, the J call TRBJ2-6, with unresolved D. The CDR3 extends over 12 amino acids. CDR1 and CDR2 from the germline V gene are DFQATT and SNEGSKA (reference sequence). V was pared by 6 bases and J by 2 bases, with 5 bases between. The CDR3 sequence is CSARPGANVLTF. CDR3 bases: TGCAGTGCCCGACCTGGGGCCAACGTCCTGACTTTC.

This chain links TRBV2 with TRBJ1-1, with a tentative D call TRBD1 (5 bases). Germline V gene sequence: CDR1 SNHLY, CDR2 FYNNEI. The CDR3 has 12 amino acids. Trimming stripped 9 bases from V and 9 bases from J, with 17 bases between. The CDR3 region has the DNA TGTGCCAGGTTGGGACTGGACCTGAAAGCTTTCTTT. Translation: CARLGLDLKAFF. The complete variable domain, with remaining parts taken from reference TRBV2 and TRBJ1-1, reads EPEVTQTPSHQVTQMGQEVILRCVPISNHLYFYWYRQILGQKVEFLVSFYNNEISEKSEIFDDQFSVERPDGSNFTLKIRSTKLEDSAMYFCARLGLDLKAFFGQGTRLTVV.

The gene calls are TRBV6-5 and TRBJ1-2; 9 positions match TRBD1. V shed 0 bases, J shed 4 bases, and the junction held 3 bases outside the gene matches. The CDR3 totals 15 residues. The V gene's germline CDR1 is MNHEY and CDR2 SVGAGI. CDR3: CASSYSGQGSYGYTF. The DNA of the CDR3 is TGTGCCAGCAGTTACTCGGGACAGGGAAGCTATGGCTACACCTTC.

The J gene is TRBJ2-7, the V gene TRBV20-1; D not certain. CDR3 length equals 12 residues. Germline V lookup: CDR1 DFQATT, CDR2 SNEGSKA (reference sequence). V shed 4 bases and J shed 7 bases, with 14 bases lying between them. CDR3 sequence (DNA): TGCAGTGCTACCCAAAAGGAGTCGGAGCAGTACTTC. Amino acids: CSATQKESEQYF.

Details on this clonotype: A junction boundary mismatches the germline segment, possibly from a read error. V usage is TRBV7-6 and J usage is TRBJ2-7, with unresolved D. The CDR3 totals 13 residues. CDR1 is SGHVS, CDR2 FNYEAQ, per germline. The CDR3 protein is CASSLVSTYEQYF. The CDR3 DNA follows: TGTGCTAGCAGCTTAGTCAGTACCTACGAGCAGTACTTC.

Judged by abundance, this clonotype is medium-sized (0.01 to 0.1%). The chain links TRBV29-1 to TRBJ1-5; D remains ambiguous. The CDR3 is made up of 14 amino acids. Trimming took off 6 bases at V and 2 bases at J, with 14 bases between the two ends. CDR1 SQVTM and CDR2 ANQGSEA come from the germline V gene. The CDR3 sequence is CSVAGTGGNQPQHF. CDR3 nucleotides: TGCAGCGTCGCCGGAACTGGGGGCAATCAGCCCCAGCATTTT.